One sample yielded the 2 T cell receptor beta chains listed below, sequenced in a study of shared T cell receptors in the human thymus. Generated by immunoSEQ multiplex PCR, the TCRdb table keeps only in-frame clones and is missing some. The sample consists of about 610,000 clones, approximately 90% of them appearing once. This sample also belongs to another study, concerning human thymus T cells.

Sample: thymocytes. These receptors were collected from a boy less than two years old with a congenital heart defect.

The chain has TRBV30 and TRBJ1-5; tentative D call: TRBD1 (6 bases). The CDR3 runs 16 residues. Germline CDR1 is GTSNPN and CDR2 is SVGIG (reference sequence). Trimming took off 5 bases at V and 8 bases at J, with 25 bases between the two ends. In DNA, the CDR3 is TGTGCCTGGGGGGGCCAGGGGCCACCTCGGGTGGAGCCCCAGCATTTT. Amino acid sequence: CAWGGQGPPRVEPQHF.

The chain joins TRBV30 to TRBJ1-4, with 8 bases identical to TRBD1. The trim removed 2 bases at V and 5 bases at J, leaving 10 bases unmatched. CDR3 length equals 16 residues. The V gene's germline CDR1 is GTSNPN and CDR2 SVGIG (reference sequence). The CDR3 here is CAWSTGRTGRNEKLFF. The CDR3 DNA sequence: TGTGCCTGGAGTACCGGGAGGACAGGGAGGAATGAAAAACTGTTTTTT.